Listed below are T cell receptor beta chains from one sample, sequenced in a study of shared clonotypes between healthy human individuals. Clones were sequenced by immunoSEQ multiplex PCR, and TCRdb holds only the in-frame ones, with some missing. The data contain some 2,100,000 clones, more than 90% of them singletons. Sequenced input: naive CD4+ T cells sorted from blood. The origin of the receptors is a man between 18 and 29 years old in good health. Each CDR3 is given with its conserved first and last residue. Each record gives: J gene, clone size, D gene, V gene, CDR3 DNA, CDR3 protein. D genes are given only for firm matches. Expanded clones get a size class; other rows say once, few or many, or leave the size out.

j_call: TRBJ2-1; clone_size: NA; d_call: NA; v_call: TRBV6-4; cdr3_nt: TGTGCCAGCAGATTCCCTGCGGCTCAATACAATGAGCAGTTCTTC; cdr3_aa: CASRFPAAQYNEQFF
j_call: TRBJ1-6; clone_size: NA; d_call: NA; v_call: TRBV2; cdr3_nt: TGTGCCAGCAGTGAAGATACCGTCCAAACCCTCCACTTT; cdr3_aa: CASSEDTVQTLHF
j_call: TRBJ2-5; clone_size: NA; d_call: NA; v_call: TRBV5-6; cdr3_nt: TGTGCCAGCAGCTTGGGGTCTAAAGAGACCCAGTACTTC; cdr3_aa: CASSLGSKETQYF
j_call: TRBJ2-7; clone_size: NA; d_call: TRBD1; v_call: TRBV4-3; cdr3_nt: TGCGCCAGCAGCCAGCAGGGACAGGGATGGGAGCAGTACTTC; cdr3_aa: CASSQQGQGWEQYF
j_call: TRBJ2-7; clone_size: NA; d_call: NA; v_call: TRBV30; cdr3_nt: TGTGCCTGGAGTCCGGGTAGATACTCCTACGAGCAGTACTTC; cdr3_aa: CAWSPGRYSYEQYF
j_call: TRBJ2-7; clone_size: once; d_call: NA; v_call: TRBV5-1; cdr3_nt: TGCGCCAGCAGCTTGGGGCAGGGGAGTGCCTACGAGCAGTACTTC; cdr3_aa: CASSLGQGSAYEQYF
j_call: TRBJ2-7; clone_size: once; d_call: TRBD1; v_call: TRBV2; cdr3_nt: TGTGCCAGCAGCAAGACCACAGGGGGCAGGTCCTACGAGCAGTACTTC; cdr3_aa: CASSKTTGGRSYEQYF
j_call: TRBJ2-3; clone_size: NA; d_call: NA; v_call: TRBV28; cdr3_nt: TGTGCCAGCACCGAGACCCGCCCGGGAACAGATACGCAGTATTTT; cdr3_aa: CASTETRPGTDTQYF
j_call: TRBJ1-3; clone_size: NA; d_call: TRBD1; v_call: TRBV6-6; cdr3_nt: TGTGCCAGCAGCCGTGACAGGGCCCTCTCTGGAAACACCATATATTTT; cdr3_aa: CASSRDRALSGNTIYF
j_call: TRBJ1-1; clone_size: once; d_call: NA; v_call: TRBV18; cdr3_nt: TGTGCCAGCTCAGGAATTTTGAACACTGAAGCTTTCTTT; cdr3_aa: CASSGILNTEAFF
j_call: TRBJ2-5; clone_size: NA; d_call: NA; v_call: TRBV7-8; cdr3_nt: TGTGCCAGCAGCTGGGCCGGCAGAGAGACCCAGTACTTC; cdr3_aa: CASSWAGRETQYF
j_call: TRBJ2-7; clone_size: NA; d_call: NA; v_call: TRBV6-6; cdr3_nt: TGTGCCAGCAGTTACGGCCTACAGGGTTACGAGCAGTACTTC; cdr3_aa: CASSYGLQGYEQYF
j_call: TRBJ2-1; clone_size: NA; d_call: NA; v_call: TRBV1; cdr3_nt: TGCACCAGCATTCCGGGACTAGCGGGAGGTGGGGACTCCTACAATGAGCAGTTCTTC; cdr3_aa: CTSIPGLAGGGDSYNEQFF
j_call: TRBJ2-5; clone_size: once; d_call: NA; v_call: TRBV21-1; cdr3_nt: TGTGCCAGCAGCAACGGACTAGCCCCCACTGGGGAGACCCAGTACTTC; cdr3_aa: CASSNGLAPTGETQYF
j_call: TRBJ2-1; clone_size: NA; d_call: TRBD2; v_call: TRBV5-4; cdr3_nt: TGTGCCAGCAGCTTATTAGCGGGAGGGCCGGGTGAGCAGTTCTTC; cdr3_aa: CASSLLAGGPGEQFF
j_call: TRBJ2-7; clone_size: NA; d_call: TRBD2; v_call: TRBV5-1; cdr3_nt: TGCGCCAGCAGCGCGGGACTAGCGCAATACGAGCAGTACTTC; cdr3_aa: CASSAGLAQYEQYF
j_call: TRBJ2-2; clone_size: NA; d_call: TRBD2; v_call: TRBV9; cdr3_nt: TGTGCCAGCAGCGTAGCTAGCGGGAGGGGCACCGGGGAGCTGTTTTTT; cdr3_aa: CASSVASGRGTGELFF
j_call: TRBJ2-2; clone_size: NA; d_call: NA; v_call: TRBV5-1; cdr3_nt: TGCGCCAGCAGCTTGGGAGCAGCTACCGGGGAGCTGTTTTTT; cdr3_aa: CASSLGAATGELFF
j_call: TRBJ2-1; clone_size: NA; d_call: NA; v_call: TRBV9; cdr3_nt: TGTGCCAGCAGCGCCTTGACTAATTTGGGCGATGAGCAGTTCTTC; cdr3_aa: CASSALTNLGDEQFF
j_call: TRBJ2-7; clone_size: NA; d_call: TRBD1; v_call: TRBV5-4; cdr3_nt: TGTGCCAGCAGCCTGCCCAACAGGGGAGCAGCCTACGAGCAGTACTTC; cdr3_aa: CASSLPNRGAAYEQYF
j_call: TRBJ2-7; clone_size: NA; d_call: NA; v_call: TRBV7-9; cdr3_nt: TGTGCCAGCAGCCCCGCCGGGGGGCCCTACGAGCAGTACTTC; cdr3_aa: CASSPAGGPYEQYF
j_call: TRBJ2-7; clone_size: NA; d_call: NA; v_call: TRBV4-3; cdr3_nt: TGCGCCAGCAGCCAAGATGCAGTGGCCAGCTCCTACGAGCAGTACTTC; cdr3_aa: CASSQDAVASSYEQYF
j_call: TRBJ1-1; clone_size: NA; d_call: NA; v_call: TRBV19; cdr3_nt: TGTGCCAGTAGTATAGATACAGGAGGCGCAAAGGACACTGAAGCTTTCTTT; cdr3_aa: CASSIDTGGAKDTEAFF
j_call: TRBJ1-3; clone_size: NA; d_call: TRBD1; v_call: TRBV6-5; cdr3_nt: TGTGCCAGCAGGGACGTGGGGACAGTTGGAAACACCATATATTTT; cdr3_aa: CASRDVGTVGNTIYF
j_call: TRBJ1-3; clone_size: NA; d_call: NA; v_call: TRBV5-1; cdr3_nt: TGCGCCAGCAGCTCCGGAGGACCATTTTCTGGAAACACCATATATTTT; cdr3_aa: CASSSGGPFSGNTIYF
j_call: TRBJ1-1; clone_size: NA; d_call: TRBD1; v_call: TRBV2; cdr3_nt: TGTGCCAGCAGAGAAGACCGACAGGGTTCTACTGAAGCTTTCTTT; cdr3_aa: CASREDRQGSTEAFF
j_call: TRBJ1-6; clone_size: NA; d_call: NA; v_call: TRBV5-5; cdr3_nt: TGTGCCAGCAGCTTGGTGGCTGGCCTTTATAATTCACCCCTCCACTTT; cdr3_aa: CASSLVAGLYNSPLHF
j_call: TRBJ1-5; clone_size: NA; d_call: NA; v_call: TRBV15; cdr3_nt: TGTGCCACCAGCAGAGGTGATGGGGCTCAGCCCCAGCATTTT; cdr3_aa: CATSRGDGAQPQHF
j_call: TRBJ1-4; clone_size: NA; d_call: TRBD1; v_call: TRBV4-1; cdr3_nt: TGCGCCAGCAGCCAAGAGATCACAGGGGTGGATGAAAAACTGTTTTTT; cdr3_aa: CASSQEITGVDEKLFF